Listed below are T cell receptor beta chains from one sample, sequenced in a study of shared clonotypes between healthy human individuals. Data came from immunoSEQ multiplex PCR; TCRdb stores just in-frame clones and leaves some out. Altogether about 2 million clones are present, approximately 94% being singletons, with the ten largest covering 1.2%. Sequenced material: naive CD8+ T cells sorted from blood. The receptors stem from a young man in good health. Each CDR3 is given with its conserved first and last residue. D genes are given only for firm matches. Where a row states a size, it is once, few, many or the class of an expanded clone; other rows omit it.

CDR3 length	D gene	clone size	V gene	J gene	CDR3 DNA	CDR3 protein
14	-	-	TRBV11-2	TRBJ2-5	TGTGCCAGCAGCCCCCCTAATGGGGTGGAGACCCAGTACTTC	CASSPPNGVETQYF
16	-	-	TRBV7-9	TRBJ2-7	TGTGCCAGCAGCTTATTCCCTCCCCCGGACACAAGAGAGCAGTACTTC	CASSLFPPPDTREQYF
14	-	-	TRBV15	TRBJ2-7	TGTGCCACCAGCTCAACTGAGTGGGGCTACGAGCAGTACTTC	CATSSTEWGYEQYF
17	TRBD1	-	TRBV7-9	TRBJ2-2	TGTGCCAGCAGCTCACGGACAGGGGGCACGAACACCGGGGAGCTGTTTTTT	CASSSRTGGTNTGELFF
16	TRBD2	-	TRBV28	TRBJ2-1	TGTGCCAGCAGTCTCCCCTCGGGGGGAACCTACAATGAGCAGTTCTTC	CASSLPSGGTYNEQFF
14	-	-	TRBV30	TRBJ2-1	TGTGCCTGGAATCCGCGGTATGACTACAATGAGCAGTTCTTC	CAWNPRYDYNEQFF
16	-	-	TRBV27	TRBJ2-5	TGTGCCAGCAGAGAGACAGGGTGGGGGGGTGATGAGACCCAGTACTTC	CASRETGWGGDETQYF
13	-	-	TRBV11-2	TRBJ2-5	TGTGCCAGCAGCCGACGGGAATGGGAGACCCAGTACTTC	CASSRREWETQYF
13	-	-	TRBV27	TRBJ1-1	TGTGCCAGCAAACCTCTTATGAACACTGAAGCTTTCTTT	CASKPLMNTEAFF
11	-	-	TRBV19	TRBJ1-1	TGTGCCAGTAGCCAAGACCAGGCGACTTTCTTT	CASSQDQATFF
16	-	-	TRBV27	TRBJ2-1	TGTGCCAGCAGTTTTCAGGGTGTCCAAGGGATCAATGAGCAGTTCTTC	CASSFQGVQGINEQFF
13	-	-	TRBV2	TRBJ2-7	TGTGCCAGCACCCTTGTACCCAGCCCCGAGCAGTACTTC	CASTLVPSPEQYF
17	-	once	TRBV5-5	TRBJ2-2	TGTGCCAGCAGCTTGGTCGATTTGGGGCCCGACGCCGGGGAGCTGTTTTTT	CASSLVDLGPDAGELFF
16	TRBD2	-	TRBV19	TRBJ2-1	TGTGCCAGTAGTACTAGCGGGATAAGCTCCTACAATGAGCAGTTCTTC	CASSTSGISSYNEQFF
15	TRBD1	-	TRBV2	TRBJ2-7	TGTGCCAGCAGGGACTCATGGGACAGGGCCTACGAGCAGTACTTC	CASRDSWDRAYEQYF
15	TRBD2	once	TRBV4-1	TRBJ2-7	TGCGCCAGCAGCCAAGCCCGCGGGAGCGGGTACGAGCAGTACTTC	CASSQARGSGYEQYF
14	-	-	TRBV19	TRBJ2-2	TGTGCCAGTAGTGACGACTGGAACACCGGGGAGCTGTTTTTT	CASSDDWNTGELFF
15	TRBD1	-	TRBV9	TRBJ1-3	TGTGCCAGCAGCCGGGGACAGGGTTCGGGAAACACCATATATTTT	CASSRGQGSGNTIYF
17	TRBD1	-	TRBV7-8	TRBJ1-5	TGTGCCAGCAGCCCCGGGACAGGCCCTTATAGCAATCAGCCCCAGCATTTT	CASSPGTGPYSNQPQHF
11	-	-	TRBV27	TRBJ2-7	TGTGCCAGCAGTTCCGGGGCCGAGCAGTACTTC	CASSSGAEQYF
14	-	-	TRBV27	TRBJ1-2	TGTGCCAGCTGTTACTTGGGCCTAACGGGGGGCTACACCTTC	CASCYLGLTGGYTF
14	TRBD1	-	TRBV6-5	TRBJ2-1	TGTGCCAGCAGTTACTGGGGACAGGACAATGAGCAGTTCTTC	CASSYWGQDNEQFF
14	-	-	TRBV5-8	TRBJ2-7	TGTGCCAGCAGCTTGACCTTGAATACCTACGAGCAGTACTTC	CASSLTLNTYEQYF
14	-	-	TRBV10-3	TRBJ1-2	TGTGCCATCTTAGACGAGACAGGAGAGTATGGCTACACCTTC	CAILDETGEYGYTF
16	-	once	TRBV5-6	TRBJ2-7	TGTGCCAGCAGCTCCTTCCGGGCCAATAGTGAGTACGAGCAGTACTTC	CASSSFRANSEYEQYF
14	-	-	TRBV9	TRBJ2-7	TGTGCCAGCAGCGTAAGCGACCGGAGATACGAGCAGTACTTC	CASSVSDRRYEQYF
14	TRBD2	-	TRBV7-2	TRBJ2-7	TGTGCCAGCAGATCTCCGGGACTAGCGCTCGAGCAGTACTTC	CASRSPGLALEQYF
15	-	-	TRBV4-1	TRBJ2-7	TGCGCCAGCAGCCAAGGGGCCAGGAGCTCCTACGAGCAGTACTTC	CASSQGARSSYEQYF
16	TRBD2	-	TRBV27	TRBJ2-1	TGTGCCAGCAGTGCCAGCCTAGCGGGCTCCTACAATGAGCAGTTCTTC	CASSASLAGSYNEQFF
14	TRBD2	-	TRBV7-6	TRBJ2-2	TGTGCCAGCAGCTTAGCGGCGGGGGTCGGGGAGCTGTTTTTT	CASSLAAGVGELFF
15	-	-	TRBV7-9	TRBJ2-2	TGTGCCAGCAGCTTATCGCCCTTACGAAGCGGGGAGCTGTTTTTT	CASSLSPLRSGELFF
15	TRBD2	-	TRBV6-6	TRBJ2-1	TGTGCCAGCAGTCCTAGCGGAAGCTCCTACAATGAGCAGTTCTTC	CASSPSGSSYNEQFF
17	-	-	TRBV27	TRBJ1-6	TGTGCCAGCAGTTTAAATAGCAGAAGCTCCTATAATTCACCCCTCCACTTT	CASSLNSRSSYNSPLHF
16	TRBD1	once	TRBV18	TRBJ1-5	TGTGCCAGCTCTTCTGAAGGGGGACAGGGGCGTCAGCCCCAGCATTTT	CASSSEGGQGRQPQHF
15	-	-	TRBV5-1	TRBJ2-1	TGCGCCAGCAGCTTGGTGGGAGAGACCTACAATGAGCAGTTCTTC	CASSLVGETYNEQFF
13	TRBD2	-	TRBV29-1	TRBJ2-1	TGCAGCGTTGGGACTAGCAGTTACAATGAGCAGTTCTTC	CSVGTSSYNEQFF
17	TRBD2	-	TRBV7-9	TRBJ2-1	TGTGCCAGCAGCTTAGTAGCGGGAGGACCTATCAACAATGAGCAGTTCTTC	CASSLVAGGPINNEQFF
13	-	-	TRBV11-2	TRBJ2-7	TGTGCCAGCAGCCCTAATGGGGGCTACGAGCAGTACTTC	CASSPNGGYEQYF
13	-	-	TRBV6-1	TRBJ2-7	TGTGCCAGCAGTGAAGGCCCGCGCTACGAGCAGTACTTC	CASSEGPRYEQYF
13	-	-	TRBV10-2	TRBJ2-7	TGCGCCAGCAGTGATAAGGTTTTCTACGAGCAGTACTTC	CASSDKVFYEQYF
12	-	-	TRBV28	TRBJ1-3	TGTGCCAGCAGTTTTGATTATCACACCATATATTTT	CASSFDYHTIYF
13	-	-	TRBV5-4	TRBJ2-3	TGTGCCAGCAGCTTGGCCGACACAGATACGCAGTATTTT	CASSLADTDTQYF
15	-	-	TRBV7-9	TRBJ2-2	TGTGCCAGCAGCTTAGGGGCGACGAACACCGGGGAGCTGTTTTTT	CASSLGATNTGELFF
12	-	-	TRBV7-9	TRBJ1-5	TGTGCCAGCAGCTTAGGGACAGCCGGCCAGCATTTT	CASSLGTAGQHF
14	TRBD2	-	TRBV6-5	TRBJ2-2	TGTGCCAGCGGGTGGCGGGAGGGCCCCGGGGAGCTGTTTTTT	CASGWREGPGELFF
13	-	-	TRBV6-5	TRBJ1-6	TGTGCCAGCGGCCCTGATTTGGATTCACCCCTCCACTTT	CASGPDLDSPLHF
16	-	-	TRBV27	TRBJ2-7	TGTGCCAGCAGTTTGTCCCAGGGATTACCCGGAGGCGAGCAGTACTTC	CASSLSQGLPGGEQYF
14	-	-	TRBV6-5	TRBJ2-7	TGTGCCAGCAGACCTCATGGCTTCTCCTACGAGCAGTACTTC	CASRPHGFSYEQYF
14	-	once	TRBV6-5	TRBJ2-5	TGTGCCAGCAGTACCCGCAGGCTCGAAGAGACCCAGTACTTC	CASSTRRLEETQYF
13	-	once	TRBV6-4	TRBJ1-1	TGTGCCAGCAGTGACGGGGGAAACACTGAAGCTTTCTTT	CASSDGGNTEAFF
10	-	few	TRBV30	TRBJ1-1	TGTGCCTGTGGACAGAATGAAGCTTTCTTT	CACGQNEAFF
13	-	-	TRBV13	TRBJ2-5	TGTGCCAGCAGCTCAGGGGCTTTGGAGACCCAGTACTTC	CASSSGALETQYF
15	-	once	TRBV9	TRBJ2-1	TGTGCCAGCAGCGTAGATGGTCGTGTGATCAATGAGCAGTTCTTC	CASSVDGRVINEQFF
15	TRBD1	once	TRBV2	TRBJ2-1	TGTGCCAGCAGCGGACGGGACAGGGACTACAATGAGCAGTTCTTC	CASSGRDRDYNEQFF
15	TRBD1	-	TRBV29-1	TRBJ2-7	TGCAGCGTTGTAGCCACAGGGGGCGCCTACTACGAGCAGTACTTC	CSVVATGGAYYEQYF